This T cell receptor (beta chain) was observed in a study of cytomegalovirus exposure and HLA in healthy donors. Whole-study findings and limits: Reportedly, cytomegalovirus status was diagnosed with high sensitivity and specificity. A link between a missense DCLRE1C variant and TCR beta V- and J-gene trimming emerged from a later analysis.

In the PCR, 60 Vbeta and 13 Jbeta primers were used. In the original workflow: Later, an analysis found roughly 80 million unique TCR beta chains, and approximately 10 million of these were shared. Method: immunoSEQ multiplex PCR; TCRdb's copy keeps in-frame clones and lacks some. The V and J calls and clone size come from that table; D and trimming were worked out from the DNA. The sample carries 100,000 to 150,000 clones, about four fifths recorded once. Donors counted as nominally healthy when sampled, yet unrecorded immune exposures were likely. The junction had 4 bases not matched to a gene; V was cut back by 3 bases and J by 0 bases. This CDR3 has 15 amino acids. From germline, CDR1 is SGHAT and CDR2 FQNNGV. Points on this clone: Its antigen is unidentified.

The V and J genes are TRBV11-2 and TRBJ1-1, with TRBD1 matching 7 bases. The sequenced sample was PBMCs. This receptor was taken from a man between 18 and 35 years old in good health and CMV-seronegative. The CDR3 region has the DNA TGTGCCAGCAGCTTGATGGGACAGATGAACACTGAAGCTTTCTTT. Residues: CASSLMGQMNTEAFF.